In its sample, the clone carrying this TCR beta chain is medium-sized. Its antigen is unidentified. The data derive from a study of CD8 T cells in ankylosing spondylitis. The germline gives CDR1 SGHNT, CDR2 YENEEA. This CDR3 has 12 residues. Between the trimmed V and J ends, which lost 2 bases and 5 bases, there was a span of 5 bases. Quantitative 5'-RACE with molecular barcodes was used to make the TCR beta libraries. In TCRdb, the 5' RACE reads were re-called with MiXCR into one record per CDR3 protein. This table has about 130,000 distinct CDR3 sequences, about 6.5% appearing once. General observations from the study: Reports say disease-linked clones showed up significantly more in matched ankylosing spondylitis synovial fluid. The disease-linked clones had a CD8+ phenotype and low blood frequencies.

This chain uses TRBV11-3 with TRBJ2-3; TRBD1 is a possible D gene (5 bases). This clonotype was obtained from a male donor with ankylosing spondylitis or in good health (not recorded which). The sample taken for sequencing was blood, either unsorted or a sorted T cell fraction (not recorded which). The CDR3 is CASSLQGDTQYF. The CDR3 bases are TGTGCCAGCAGCTTACAGGGAGATACGCAGTATTTT.